The entry below describes one T cell receptor (beta chain). V gave up 0 bases and J gave up 7 bases, with 21 bases separating them. The CDR3 runs to 17 residues. The V gene's germline CDR1 is SGDLS and CDR2 YYNGEE. Investigators reverse transcribed all isolated RNA, so they sequenced expressed TCRB transcripts. Using immunoSEQ multiplex PCR, the repertoire was profiled, and TCRdb retains in-frame clones only, with some absent. The table records roughly 120,000 clones, roughly 40% of them present only once. The sample is drawn from a study of beta chain features in type 1 diabetes. The TCR comes from a woman aged 18-29 years in good health. Sequencing used stem cell memory CD4+ T cells from blood. The chain uses TRBV9 and TRBJ2-3, with D possibly TRBD2 on 6 matching bases. The CDR3 region is CASSVGGERVGYNTQYF. Written as DNA, the CDR3 is TGTGCCAGCAGCGTAGGAGGAGAGCGGGTCGGGTACAATACGCAGTATTTT.